The 11 T cell receptor beta chains reported below all come from one sample, sequenced in a study of control samples from healthy donors and cancer patients. Generated by immunoSEQ multiplex PCR, the TCRdb table keeps only in-frame clones and is missing some. The sample lists tens of thousands of clones, roughly nine tenths occurring once. Source material: blood. These receptors all come from a woman aged 70-85 years in good health.

The genes are TRBV2 and TRBJ1-5; D is uncertain. The length of the CDR3 is 13 residues. CDR1 and CDR2 from the germline V gene are SNHLY and FYNNEI. Trimming cost V 1 base and J 7 bases, with 8 bases left between them. This chain's CDR3 is CASSEEEFQPQHF. DNA for the CDR3: TGTGCCAGCAGTGAAGAGGAGTTCCAGCCCCAGCATTTT. Full variable domain (remainder filled in from reference TRBV2 and TRBJ1-5): EPEVTQTPSHQVTQMGQEVILRCVPISNHLYFYWYRQILGQKVEFLVSFYNNEISEKSEIFDDQFSVERPDGSNFTLKIRSTKLEDSAMYFCASSEEEFQPQHFGDGTRLSIL.

The chain couples TRBV7-9 to TRBJ2-7, with D perhaps TRBD1 or TRBD2 (5 bases each). Per the germline V gene, CDR1 is SEHNR and CDR2 is FQNEAQ (reference sequence). This CDR3 comprises 14 residues. V was shortened by 4 bases and J by 2 bases, with 12 bases between the two germline ends. The CDR3 loop is CASSSDRGPYEQYF. The CDR3, as DNA: TGTGCCAGCAGCTCTGACCGGGGCCCCTACGAGCAGTACTTC.

This clone was picked up one time. This chain joins TRBV4-1 and TRBJ2-1; 11 bases fit TRBD2. The CDR3 totals 17 residues. V lost 1 base, J lost 2 bases, and 4 bases stayed unmatched. Germline CDR1 reads MGHRA; CDR2 reads YSYEKL. The CDR3 sequence: CASSQGYSGGAYNEQFF. CDR3 in DNA: TGCGCCAGCAGCCAAGGATATAGCGGGGGGGCCTACAATGAGCAGTTCTTC.

The chain carries TRBV6-6 and TRBJ2-2; no firm D call. Trimming stripped 10 bases from V and 5 bases from J, with 14 bases between. CDR1 and CDR2 (germline): MNHNY, SVGAGI (reference sequence). The CDR3 spans 13 residues. CDR3 nucleotide sequence: TGTGCCATTCGGGCTTCCGAAACCGGGGAGCTGTTTTTT. The encoded protein is CAIRASETGELFF.

The V and J genes are TRBV11-2 and TRBJ1-6, with 7 bases that match TRBD1. The germline gives CDR1 SGHAT, CDR2 FQNNGV. The CDR3 loop spans 13 amino acids. The J segment lost 8 bases and the V segment lost 5 bases, leaving 3 bases of the junction unmatched. The CDR3 coding sequence is TGTGCCAGCAGCGAGGACAGGCATTCACCCCTCCACTTT. Protein sequence: CASSEDRHSPLHF.

The chain employs TRBV5-6 and TRBJ1-2; D perhaps matches TRBD1 (5 bases). Germline V CDR1 and CDR2: SGHDT, YYEEEE. CDR3 length: 18 amino acids. V was pared by 3 bases and J by 2 bases, with 23 bases between. The CDR3 loop reads CASSSLLDTPYLNYGYTF. The CDR3 nucleotides read TGTGCCAGCAGCTCCCTTTTGGACACCCCTTATTTAAACTATGGCTACACCTTC.

The V and J genes are TRBV4-3 and TRBJ1-1; D remains unclear. V was clipped by 3 bases and J by 2 bases, with 13 bases between them. Looked up from germline, CDR1 is LGHNA and CDR2 is YSLEER. CDR3 length equals 15 residues. The CDR3 spells CASSHSASSNTEAFF. The CDR3, as DNA: TGCGCCAGCAGCCATTCGGCCAGTAGTAACACTGAAGCTTTCTTT.

The genes are TRBV10-3 and TRBJ1-3, with D unresolved. Germline V gene sequence: CDR1 ENHRY, CDR2 SYGVKD. The V and J ends lost 6 bases and 0 bases respectively, with 9 bases between them. The CDR3 has 14 amino acids. The CDR3 region is CAIRDTVSGNTIYF. CDR3 nucleotides: TGTGCCATCAGGGATACAGTCTCTGGAAACACCATATATTTT.

The rearrangement links TRBV5-1 to TRBJ2-5, with 10 bases fitting TRBD2. The CDR3 is made up of 14 amino acids. Germline-derived CDR1 and CDR2 are SGHRS and YFSETQ. The V segment lost 5 bases and the J segment 3 bases; nucleotides outside the gene matches: 4. The CDR3 loop reads CASRQGLAEETQYF. CDR3 bases: TGCGCCAGCAGACAAGGACTAGCGGAAGAGACCCAGTACTTC.

Only a few counts were recorded for this clone. CDR3 amino acids: CASSITAGRSETQYF. The CDR3 nucleotides are TGTGCCAGCAGCATTACGGCGGGACGGAGTGAGACCCAGTACTTC. V usage is TRBV2 and J usage is TRBJ2-5; possibly TRBD2 for D (6 bases). V was trimmed by 6 bases and J by 5 bases, leaving 19 bases between them. The CDR3 totals 15 residues. Germline V gene sequence: CDR1 SNHLY, CDR2 FYNNEI.

This clone was observed a single time. This chain connects TRBV18 to TRBJ1-4; D unresolved. Germline V gene lookup returns CDR1 KGHSH and CDR2 LQKENI. The V end lost 1 base, the J end lost 10 bases, and 10 bases lay between the germline ends. This CDR3 has 13 amino acids. In DNA, the CDR3 is TGTGCCAGCTCACCACGCGGGGAGGGAAAACTGTTTTTT. Translation: CASSPRGEGKLFF.